This is a list of T cell receptor beta chains from one sample in a study of T-cell reconstitution after alpha-beta-depleted transplantation in children. MiXCR, applied by TCRdb to the PCR reads, yields one record per CDR3 protein. Altogether about 640,000 distinct CDR3 sequences are present, roughly 15% being singletons, with the ten largest covering 1.1%. Here the sequenced sample was PBMCs from the stem cell graft donor, taken from the stem cell graft. These TCRs come from a human donor who donated a stem cell graft to a child with acute myeloid leukemia. CDR3s include the opening cysteine and the closing phenylalanine or tryptophan. D genes are given only for firm matches. Not all rows give a size; the values are once, few, many and, for expanded clones, a class.

d_call | j_call | v_call | clone_size | cdr3_nt | cdr3_aa
TRBD2 | TRBJ2-1 | TRBV5-1 | - | TGCGCCAGCAGCTTGGGGGTAGCGGGGGGGCCTAGCTCCTACAATGAGCAGTTCTTC | CASSLGVAGGPSSYNEQFF
- | TRBJ1-2 | TRBV29-1 | many | TGCAGCGTCGCCTCGGCCGGGGGTGCCTATGGCTACACCTTC | CSVASAGGAYGYTF
- | TRBJ1-1 | TRBV5-1 | - | TGCGCCAGCAGCTTGGGGAGCGGCAGGTTTGAAGCTTTCTTT | CASSLGSGRFEAFF
- | TRBJ2-3 | TRBV20-1 | - | TGCAGTGCTAGAGATCGACTGCTGTCAGGGGAAACCACAGATACGCAGTATTTT | CSARDRLLSGETTDTQYF
- | TRBJ2-1 | TRBV20-1 | many | TGCAGTGCTATAGACCGGGGGAAGTTCTACAATGAGCAGTTCTTC | CSAIDRGKFYNEQFF
- | TRBJ2-3 | TRBV7-6 | - | TGTGCCAGCAGCCCCGGACAACCAGATACGCAGTATTTT | CASSPGQPDTQYF
TRBD1 | TRBJ1-3 | TRBV12-3/TRBV12-4 | - | TGTGCCAGCAGCCCGGACACCGGACAGGTCTTT | CASSPDTGQVF
- | TRBJ1-4 | TRBV29-1 | few | TGCAGCGTTGACAGTGGAGAAAAACTGTTTTTT | CSVDSGEKLFF
TRBD2 | TRBJ2-5 | TRBV24-1 | many | TGTGCCACCAGCGCCGGACGGGGAGGGATGGAGACCCAGTACTTC | CATSAGRGGMETQYF
- | TRBJ2-4 | TRBV9 | - | TGTGCCAGCAGCGTAGACGGGCGGCGGCTTTACTTC | CASSVDGRRLYF
- | TRBJ2-5 | TRBV12-3/TRBV12-4 | many | TGTGCCAGCACCCAAGATGGATGGCCACAAGAGACCCAGTACTTC | CASTQDGWPQETQYF
- | TRBJ2-1 | TRBV20-1 | many | TGCAGTGCTAGGGACTTGCAGGGATACAATGAGCAGTTCTTC | CSARDLQGYNEQFF
- | TRBJ1-1 | TRBV13 | many | TGTGCCAGCAGCTCAGGGGACCTAACGGGTATCATGAACACTGAAGCTTTCTTT | CASSSGDLTGIMNTEAFF
TRBD2 | TRBJ2-7 | TRBV9 | many | TGTGCCAGCAACGCGGGGGGGCCGAGCGAGCAGTACTTC | CASNAGGPSEQYF
TRBD1 | TRBJ2-3 | TRBV20-1 | many | TGCAGTGCTAGACGCCAGGGGGCTGATACGCAGTATTTT | CSARRQGADTQYF
TRBD1 | TRBJ2-2 | TRBV10-3 | - | TGTGCCATCAGTGGGGGGACAGGGACCACCGGGGAGCTGTTTTTT | CAISGGTGTTGELFF
- | TRBJ1-2 | TRBV25-1 | - | TGTGCCAGCAGTGAATCGTCCCCGGGTTGGAACTATGGCTACACCTTC | CASSESSPGWNYGYTF
TRBD2 | TRBJ2-3 | TRBV10-2 | few | TGCGCCAGCAGTGACCCCCTTGGTCTAGCGGCTAGCACAGATACGCAGTATTTT | CASSDPLGLAASTDTQYF
- | TRBJ2-4 | TRBV15 | once | TGTGCCACCAGCAGAAGTCCAAGAGGGGGCAAAAACATTCAGTACTTC | CATSRSPRGGKNIQYF
- | TRBJ2-1 | TRBV28 | - | TGTGCCAGCAGTTCCCGTCCCGGGAAGAGCGGCCGGGACAATGAGCAGTTCTTC | CASSSRPGKSGRDNEQFF
- | TRBJ2-1 | TRBV7-9 | few | TGTGCCAGCAGCTTAGTTAGCACACCAGGTGAGCAGTTCTTC | CASSLVSTPGEQFF
- | TRBJ2-5 | TRBV28 | - | TGTGCCAGCGGGTGGGGCAGGCCCGAACAAGAGACCCAGTACTTC | CASGWGRPEQETQYF
TRBD1 | TRBJ2-1 | TRBV30 | - | TGTGCCGGCCGGACAGGGGCTGAGCAGTTCTTC | CAGRTGAEQFF
- | TRBJ1-1 | TRBV29-1 | many | TGCAGCGTTGAAATCCCAGGGAACACTGAAGCTTTCTTT | CSVEIPGNTEAFF
TRBD1 | TRBJ2-7 | TRBV7-2 | - | TGTGCCAGCAGCTCCCAGGGACAGGGGGCGTCGGTAATCGAGCAGTACTTC | CASSSQGQGASVIEQYF
TRBD1 | TRBJ1-2 | TRBV29-1 | many | TGCAGCGTTGAAGTAGACGGACAGGGTTATGGCTACACCTTC | CSVEVDGQGYGYTF
- | TRBJ2-4 | TRBV18 | few | TGTGCCAGCTCCCGAGAGCAGGGGGGTCTTGACATTCAGTACTTC | CASSREQGGLDIQYF
- | TRBJ2-5 | TRBV4-3 | - | TGCGCCAGCAGCCAAGGTCGGGGCGGAGCAGAGACCCAGTACTTC | CASSQGRGGAETQYF
- | TRBJ2-6 | TRBV5-1 | many | TGCGCCAGCAGCTTGGGGCAGGGATCCGGGGCCAACGTCCTGACTTTC | CASSLGQGSGANVLTF
- | TRBJ1-5 | TRBV7-9 | - | TGTGCCAGCAGCCGTGGGACCGGCCCCAATCAGCCCCAGCATTTT | CASSRGTGPNQPQHF
- | TRBJ2-1 | TRBV29-1 | few | TGCAGCGTTGCCCCGACAGGCAATGAGCAGTTCTTC | CSVAPTGNEQFF
- | TRBJ2-2 | TRBV20-1 | - | TGCAGTGCTAGAGATAAATGGGACACCCCCAACACCGGGGAGCTGTTTTTT | CSARDKWDTPNTGELFF
TRBD1 | TRBJ1-6 | TRBV5-6 | - | TGTGCCAGCAGCCCCTACGGGGGACAGAGGAATTCACCCCTCCACTTT | CASSPYGGQRNSPLHF
- | TRBJ2-1 | TRBV20-1 | - | TGCAGTGCTCCCTGGATTGAGAGGTTGAACAATGAGCAGTTCTTC | CSAPWIERLNNEQFF
- | TRBJ1-4 | TRBV3-1 | - | TGTGCCAGCAGCCAAGGGCAGGCGGTCGATGAAAAACTGTTTTTT | CASSQGQAVDEKLFF
- | TRBJ2-7 | TRBV7-6 | few | TGTGCCAGCAGCTTTTATGATGACGAGCAGTACTTC | CASSFYDDEQYF
- | TRBJ1-5 | TRBV20-1 | many | TGCAGTGCTAGAAGGAAAGAACAGCCCCAGCATTTT | CSARRKEQPQHF
TRBD2 | TRBJ2-7 | TRBV4-3 | few | TGCGCCAGCAGCCAAGGATGGGGACTAGCGGTCTACGAGCAGTACTTC | CASSQGWGLAVYEQYF
- | TRBJ2-2 | TRBV5-6 | - | TGTGCCAGCAGCTTGTTTCGGGACACCGGGGAGCTGTTTTTT | CASSLFRDTGELFF
- | TRBJ1-1 | TRBV6-1 | - | TGTGCCAGCAGGGACCCAGGGGTGAACACTGAAGCTTTCTTT | CASRDPGVNTEAFF
- | TRBJ2-5 | TRBV5-6 | - | TGTGCCAGCAGGGGGTTCGGCCTCCAAGAGACCCAGTACTTC | CASRGFGLQETQYF
- | TRBJ1-5 | TRBV28 | - | TGTGCCAGCAGTTTATCGGGACAAGATTATCAGCCCCAGCATTTT | CASSLSGQDYQPQHF
- | TRBJ2-1 | TRBV12-3/TRBV12-4 | many | TGTGCCAGCGCCTTCACTGGGGCCCCTAGGGATGAGCAGTTCTTC | CASAFTGAPRDEQFF
TRBD2 | TRBJ2-5 | TRBV20-1 | few | TGCAGTGCTAGAGATGTGGGCGGGGGATACCAAGAGACCCAGTACTTC | CSARDVGGGYQETQYF
- | TRBJ1-1 | TRBV20-1 | - | TGCAGTGCTAGAGATCACGACGGGTACAAGAACACTGAAGCTTTCTTT | CSARDHDGYKNTEAFF
- | TRBJ1-5 | TRBV15 | many | TGTGCCACCGTCGACAGTCCTAATCAGCCCCAGCATTTT | CATVDSPNQPQHF
- | TRBJ1-6 | TRBV12-3/TRBV12-4 | - | TGTGCCAGCAGCGCCGCTAATTCACCCCTCCACTTT | CASSAANSPLHF